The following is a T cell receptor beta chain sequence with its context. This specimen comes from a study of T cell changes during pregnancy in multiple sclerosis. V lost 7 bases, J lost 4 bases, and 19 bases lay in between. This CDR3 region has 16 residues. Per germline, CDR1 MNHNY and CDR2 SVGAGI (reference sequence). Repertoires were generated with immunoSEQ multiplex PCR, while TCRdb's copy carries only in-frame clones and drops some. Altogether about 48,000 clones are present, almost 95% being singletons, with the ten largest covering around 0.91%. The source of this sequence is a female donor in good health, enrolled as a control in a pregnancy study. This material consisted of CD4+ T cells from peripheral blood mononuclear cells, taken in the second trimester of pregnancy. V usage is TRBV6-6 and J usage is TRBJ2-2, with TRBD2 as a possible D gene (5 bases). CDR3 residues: CASTHLGQAGTGELFF. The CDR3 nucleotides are TGTGCCAGCACCCATCTTGGGCAGGCGGGCACCGGGGAGCTGTTTTTT.